This T cell receptor beta chain was recorded in a study of shared clonotypes between healthy human individuals (dated by TCRdb to 2020 to 2022). As for the study more broadly: The cohort included three men and two women between 18 and 49 years of age. The study deeply sequenced blood TCR repertoires of five healthy adults to estimate repertoire size and the extent of clonotype sharing between individuals. Between about 0.85 and 9.5 billion PBMCs per donor were obtained by leukapheresis. Libraries were prepared and TCR repertoires were sequenced by different laboratories using diverse techniques, in order to increase sequencing depth and limit assay-specific biases.

A remark on this clone: The antigen it recognizes is unknown. Base qualities are not provided; no much larger clone lies one nucleotide away.

The donors were healthy, HIV-negative adults who had no recently reported acute infections or vaccinations. All donors were Caucasian adults living in Nashville, Tennessee, USA. In the unsorted samples, 70 million to 90 million PBMCs were counted, and genomic DNA was extracted using the QIAamp DNA Blood Mini kit. Blood was obtained by leukapheresis, after which PBMCs were separated by Ficoll-Histopaque density gradient centrifugation and cryopreserved in liquid nitrogen vapor phase. At the junction V is shortened by 1 base and J by 2 bases; bases outside the gene matches: 3. CDR1 SGHTA and CDR2 FQGTGA were looked up in the germline V gene. The CDR3 contains 15 residues, cysteine and phenylalanine counted. The retained sequence is limited to the CDR3, 45 bases, with the frame set at the first base. General study outcomes and caveats: The genetic and exposure-history diversity represented was limited by the small number of donors. Sampling was limited to blood, and TCR repertoires in tissue likely differ from TCR repertoires in blood. Pairwise subsampling led to the expectation that sequencing depth would affect the degree of clonotype sharing among donors.

TCR CDR3 regions were amplified from genomic DNA by multiplex PCR using the deep immunoSEQ assay. For each cell subset, the extracted genomic DNA was distributed evenly across all wells of several immunoSEQ 96-well plates, and each plate served as one replicate. For unsorted PBMC, 250 to 350 ng genomic DNA, equal to about 30,000 T cell genomes, was loaded into each replicate PCR. Ten immunoSEQ deep assay plates were used to sequence unsorted PBMC genomic DNA. Purified libraries were quantified with a Qubit 3.0 fluorometer, sized on a Bioanalyzer 2100, and re-quantified with the KAPA Library Quantification kit. A separate single-read 150-cycle Illumina NextSeq 550 flow cell was used to sequence each immunoSEQ 96-well plate. Under the source paper's analysis protocol: Because the immunoSEQ output included only junctional sequences and no quality scores, the filtering could not be the same as the filtering used for full-length reads. Sequences were annotated with PyIR, a Python wrapper for IgBLAST v1.9, and V/J genes and CDR3 were assigned using IMGT germline references. Reads were filtered out if the reads had weak V/J assignments (E-value above 1e-6), no CDR3, stop codons, out-of-frame junctions, or ambiguous translated residues. V3J clonotypes were defined by identical inferred V gene, J gene, and CDR3 amino acid sequence. Percentage overlap between repertoires was calculated by dividing the number of shared unique clonotypes by the size of the smaller repertoire. RTK rarefaction, the Chao1 estimator, and Recon v2.1 estimates of unobserved clonotypes were used to assess repertoire richness. Here the immuneACCESS table is served through TCRdb, limited to in-frame sequences with V and J called. Missing clones are a known gap in these copies; in checked studies unresolved V genes cover under half, and the rest lacks a known reason. D and trimming come from the DNA, and the V and J calls and clone size come from that table. Counted in this sample were some 480,000 clones; less than 80% of them appeared once. Around 12% of the sample is held by the ten biggest clonotypes.

This sequence was found in a woman between 35 and 50 years old in good health. Some clones in this sample may be carry-over from other donors' samples. The specimen sequenced was PBMCs. The V and J segments used are TRBV7-3 and TRBJ2-3, with 7 middle bases fitting TRBD2. CDR3 protein: CASSLSGSATDTQYF. The sequenced DNA is TGTGCCAGCAGCTTAAGCGGGAGTGCCACAGATACGCAGTATTTT. With the rest looked up from the reference TRBV7-3 and TRBJ2-3 genes rather than sequenced, the full variable domain is GAGVSQTPSNKVTEKGKYVELRCDPISGHTALYWYRQSLGQGPEFLIYFQGTGAADDSGLPNDRFFAVRPEGSVSTLKIQRTERGDSAVYLCASSLSGSATDTQYFGPGTRLTVL.